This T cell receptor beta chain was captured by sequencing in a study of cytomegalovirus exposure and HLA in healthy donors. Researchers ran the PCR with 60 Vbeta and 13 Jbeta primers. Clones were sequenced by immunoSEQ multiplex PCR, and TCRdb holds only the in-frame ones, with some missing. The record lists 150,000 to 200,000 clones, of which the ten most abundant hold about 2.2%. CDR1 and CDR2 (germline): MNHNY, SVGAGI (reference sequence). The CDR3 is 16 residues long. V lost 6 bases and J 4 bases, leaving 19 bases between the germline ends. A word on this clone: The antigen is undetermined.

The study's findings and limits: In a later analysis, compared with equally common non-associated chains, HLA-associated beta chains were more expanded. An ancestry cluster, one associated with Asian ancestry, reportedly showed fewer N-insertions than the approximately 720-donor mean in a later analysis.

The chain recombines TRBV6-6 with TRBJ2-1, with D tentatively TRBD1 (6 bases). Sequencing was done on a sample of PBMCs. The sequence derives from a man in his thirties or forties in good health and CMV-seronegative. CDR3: CASRPASRTVYNEQFF. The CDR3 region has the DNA TGTGCCAGCAGGCCTGCGTCTCGGACAGTTTACAATGAGCAGTTCTTC.